These 8 T cell receptor beta chains were sequenced from one sample in a study of blood T cell repertoires in COVID-19. The assay was immunoSEQ multiplex PCR, and TCRdb's table has in-frame clones only and misses some. The table has some 66,000 clones, about 86% seen once. What was sequenced was peripheral blood. These receptors came from a middle-aged man with active COVID-19.

V is TRBV4-2 and J is TRBJ2-1, with 8 bases lining up with TRBD2. Germline trimming cut 1 base from V and 5 bases from J; bases unmatched to any gene: 7. The CDR3 sequence is 16 residues long. Looked up from germline, CDR1 is LGHNA and CDR2 is YNFKEQ. CDR3 sequence reads: CASSQVFGGANNEQFF. CDR3 DNA sequence: TGTGCCAGCAGCCAAGTTTTCGGGGGGGCCAACAATGAGCAGTTCTTC.

This chain links TRBV2 with TRBJ2-3; D unresolved. V gave up 2 bases and J gave up 7 bases, with 10 bases separating them. Germline CDR1 reads SNHLY; CDR2 reads FYNNEI. CDR3 size: 13 residues. The CDR3 sequence is CASSEQNAYTQYF. CDR3 DNA: TGTGCCAGCAGTGAACAGAACGCCTATACGCAGTATTTT.

The chain employs TRBV7-8 and TRBJ2-7; a weak D match, TRBD2 (6 bases). This CDR3 is built from 16 residues. Deletions cut 6 bases from V and 2 bases from J, with 20 bases between. In germline, CDR1 is SGHVS, CDR2 FQNEAQ. The CDR3 sequence is CASRPRSSGLPYEQYF. The CDR3 DNA reads TGTGCCAGCAGGCCACGCTCTTCGGGACTTCCCTACGAGCAGTACTTC. Complete variable domain (other parts from reference TRBV7-8 and TRBJ2-7): GAGVSQSPRYKVAKRGQDVALRCDPISGHVSLFWYQQALGQGPEFLTYFQNEAQLDKSGLPSDRFFAERPEGSVSTLKIQRTQQEDSAVYLCASRPRSSGLPYEQYFGPGTRLTVT.

This clone appeared a few times. The chain couples TRBV7-2 to TRBJ2-5; 12 positions agree with TRBD2. Losses at the gene ends were 5 bases for V and 5 bases for J; bases not matched to a gene: 15. Germline CDR1 SGHTA, CDR2 FQGNSA. The CDR3 runs to 18 residues. The CDR3 region is CASSLGLAGTAGGETQYF. The DNA for the CDR3 is TGTGCCAGCAGCCTAGGACTAGCGGGAACCGCAGGAGGGGAGACCCAGTACTTC.

The genes are TRBV7-6 and TRBJ1-4; D may be TRBD1 (6 bases). Deletions cut 7 bases from V and 6 bases from J, with 21 bases between. The CDR3 totals 16 residues. Looked up from germline, CDR1 is SGHVS and CDR2 is FNYEAQ. This chain's CDR3 is CASNKRGEGEYEKLFF. In nucleotides, the CDR3 is TGTGCCAGCAACAAGAGGGGAGAGGGGGAATATGAAAAACTGTTTTTT.

The chain has TRBV18 and TRBJ2-1; perhaps TRBD2 as D (7 bases). CDR1 is KGHSH and CDR2 is LQKENI in the germline V gene. The CDR3 totals 14 residues. V was cut by 3 bases and J by 5 bases, with 11 bases left in between. The CDR3 coding sequence is TGTGCCAGCTCACCTTCGGGGGGCCACAATGAGCAGTTCTTC. Translating gives CASSPSGGHNEQFF. Full variable domain (remainder filled in from reference TRBV18 and TRBJ2-1): NAGVMQNPRHLVRRRGQEARLRCSPMKGHSHVYWYRQLPEEGLKFMVYLQKENIIDESGMPKERFSAEFPKEGPSILRIQQVVRGDSAAYFCASSPSGGHNEQFFGPGTRLTVL.

CDR3 in DNA: TGTGCCAGTAGTATGGAGACAGGGGGCTTAGGGAATACGCAGTATTTT. This encodes CASSMETGGLGNTQYF. The V call is TRBV19, the J call TRBJ2-3; 10 bases align to TRBD1. The germline CDR1 and CDR2 sequences are LNHDA and SQIVND (reference sequence). V lost 3 bases to trimming and J lost 7 bases; unmatched junction nucleotides: 10. The CDR3 runs 16 residues.

This clone was observed once. The chain employs TRBV2 and TRBJ1-4; the D is unclear. The germline V gene encodes CDR1 SNHLY and CDR2 FYNNEI. Between the trimmed V and J ends, which lost 3 bases and 3 bases, there was a span of 11 bases. The CDR3 extends over 15 amino acids. CDR3 DNA sequence: TGTGCCAGCAGTGACCCGGGTCTCCCTAATGAAAAACTGTTTTTT. This sequence encodes CASSDPGLPNEKLFF.